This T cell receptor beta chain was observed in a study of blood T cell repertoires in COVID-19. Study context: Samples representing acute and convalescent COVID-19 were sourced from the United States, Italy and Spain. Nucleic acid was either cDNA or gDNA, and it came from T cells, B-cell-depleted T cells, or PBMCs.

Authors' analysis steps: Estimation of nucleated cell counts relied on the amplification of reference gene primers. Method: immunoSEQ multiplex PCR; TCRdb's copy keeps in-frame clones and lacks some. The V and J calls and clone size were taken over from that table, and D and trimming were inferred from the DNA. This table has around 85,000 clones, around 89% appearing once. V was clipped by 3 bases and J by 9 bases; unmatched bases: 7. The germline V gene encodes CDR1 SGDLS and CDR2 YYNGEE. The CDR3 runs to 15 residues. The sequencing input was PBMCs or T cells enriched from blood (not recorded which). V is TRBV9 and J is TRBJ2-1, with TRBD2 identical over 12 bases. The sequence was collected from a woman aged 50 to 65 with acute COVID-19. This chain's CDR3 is CASSGGLAGRSEQFF. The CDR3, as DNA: TGTGCCAGCAGCGGTGGACTAGCGGGGCGGTCTGAGCAGTTCTTC.